The text below deals with one TCR beta chain. There is no known antigen for this receptor. Relative to the germline gene, one junction end is altered; a read error may explain this. This sample is part of a study of radiation and T cells in renal cell carcinoma (dated by TCRdb to about 2020). For the wider study: Samples were obtained from a clinical trial, in which 15 Gy stereotactic body radiation therapy was delivered to primary renal cell carcinomas and nephrectomy was performed 4 weeks later. Across all 50 or so samples, 4,016,671 unique CDR3 nucleotide sequences, encoding around 2.4 million unique CDR3 amino acid sequences, were identified. A total of around 50 samples underwent TCR beta sequencing, made up of 25 or so tumors and about 27 peripheral blood samples. What the authors observed across the whole study: Tracking of blood repertoire dynamics stopped at three to four weeks after treatment, with no follow-up past that point. No pretreatment tumor biopsies were available, so the baseline intratumoral presence of clonotypes could not be determined. Because the trial had a single-armed design, the trial could not examine how radiation dose or scheduling affected the TCR repertoire. In blood, the top tumor clonotypes increased from baseline to 2 weeks after radiation and then shrank by 4 weeks, which suggests a temporary expansion of tumor-resident clones.

TCR beta libraries were generated from genomic DNA with the immunoSEQ kit, following the manufacturer's recommendations. Library preparation used a first multiplex PCR with proprietary primers, then a second PCR adding unique barcodes, with bead cleanups after each round. Each sample batch included a kit-provided positive control reaction and a negative control reaction. The final libraries underwent checking on an Agilent 4200 TapeStation D1000 ScreenTape, volumetric pooling, and quantification by qPCR. Sequencing was performed on an Illumina NextSeq500 with a MidOutput 150-cycle cartridge, and 156 Read1 and 15 Index1 cycles were run with kit custom primers. The pooled library was loaded at 0.9 to 1 pM with an approximately 20% PhiX control spike-in. Under the source paper's analysis protocol: Vendor-processed data were analyzed in R, with a clonotype defined as all T cells sharing the same CDR3 nucleotide sequence. For clone abundance analyses, frequencies were normalized to the 10,000 most abundant clones per sample. Public T cell clones, which averaged fewer than five per sample, were excluded before analysis. Tumor-enriched and baseline blood-enriched clonotypes were defined by at least a 32-fold difference in abundance between compartments. A beta-binomial differential abundance model was used to identify clonotypes that expanded or contracted between blood time points. Similarity between tumor and blood repertoires was quantified using the Baroni-Urbani and Buser coefficient, and groups were compared with two-tailed Wilcoxon tests in R. Entries here come from immuneACCESS through TCRdb and include only in-frame sequences with V and J called. Some clones fail to appear in such tables; in the studies checked, an unresolved V gene covers under half of the shortfall, and the cause of the remainder is unknown. That table furnishes V, J and clone size, whereas the DNA furnished D and trimming. This sample gives about 130,000 clones in total; about 88% of them show up just once. 9.5% to 15% of the sample lies in the top ten.

In the paper's terms, the time point label means: baseline pretreatment blood. The treatment or condition label for this specimen denotes: 15 Gy SBRT to primary tumor, nephrectomy 4 weeks later. Serial peripheral blood from radiation-treated patients was sampled at baseline, 2 weeks and 4 weeks after SBRT to track tumor-enriched clonotypes. Every patient's renal cell carcinoma showed clear cell pathology. Genomic DNA for TCR sequencing was prepared using the QIAamp DNA Blood Mini Kit (Qiagen). Only samples passing all quality control checks were included in the analyses. There are 15 amino acids in the CDR3, from cysteine to phenylalanine inclusive. Only the CDR3 DNA stays, 45 bases, in frame from base 1. The germline V gene (reference sequence) yields LNHDA for CDR1 and SQIVND for CDR2.

The sequence is built from TRBV19 and TRBJ1-5, with 7 bases matching TRBD1. The specimen comprised blood, sampled from a patient whose treatment included radiotherapy and nephrectomy. This TCR came from a woman between 45 and 65 years old with renal cell carcinoma. CDR3 protein: CASSIGGLPNQPQHF. The DNA reads as follows: TGTGCCAGTAGCATAGGGGGCCTGCCGAATCAGCCCCAGCATTTT.